One and the same sample provided the 20 T cell receptor beta chains below, sequenced in a study of identical twins. TCRdb reprocessed the 5' RACE reads via MiXCR and lists one record per CDR3 protein. The sample includes some 440,000 distinct CDR3 sequences, approximately 24% of them seen just once. This same sample was also part of a study on T cells expressing NK-cell markers.

The specimen was CD4+ T cells sorted from blood. These receptor sequences come from a woman under 30 in good health.

This clonotype occurred a few times. A read error may account for a junction end that differs from germline. This chain links TRBV20-1 with TRBJ1-1; no definite D call. The CDR3 consists of 11 residues. Germline CDR1 DFQATT, CDR2 SNEGSKA (reference sequence). CDR3 in amino acids: CSARANTGAFF. DNA for the CDR3: TGCAGTGCTAGGGCCAATACTGGAGCTTTCTTT.

This clonotype has only a few counts. The chain joins TRBV10-3 to TRBJ2-1; 8 bases match TRBD2. The CDR3 is made up of 11 amino acids. The ends lost 4 bases at V and 14 bases at J; junction bases unmatched: 4. Germline V lookup: CDR1 ENHRY, CDR2 SYGVKD. The CDR3 sequence is CAISGSGSEFF. CDR3 coding DNA: TGTGCCATCAGTGGGAGCGGGAGTGAGTTCTTC.

The V and J genes are TRBV12-3 or TRBV12-4 and TRBJ1-1, with D hard to call. The CDR3 is made up of 16 amino acids. Trimming removed 5 bases at V and 3 bases at J, with 19 bases between. The chain's CDR3 is CASSPSGFVPHTEAFF. Here the CDR3 DNA reads TGTGCCAGCAGTCCCAGTGGGTTTGTACCTCACACTGAAGCTTTCTTT.

This clonotype was observed at least ten times. The rearrangement uses TRBV11-1 and TRBJ2-1; TRBD2 matches at 16 bases. V dropped 4 bases and J dropped 13; count of bases not matched to a gene: 4. The CDR3 extends over 14 amino acids. In germline, CDR1 is SGHAT, CDR2 FQDESV (reference sequence). The chain's CDR3 is CASSSGLAGGLQFF. CDR3 in DNA: TGTGCCAGCAGCTCGGGACTAGCGGGGGGGCTTCAGTTCTTC.

In the case of this clonotype: One end of the junction varies from germline; a read error may be responsible. The chain combines TRBV11-2 with TRBJ2-4, with D possibly TRBD2 on 6 matching bases. Germline CDR1 reads SGHAT; CDR2 reads FQNNGV. This CDR3 is built from 19 residues. The CDR3 DNA sequence: TGTGCCAGCGGCTTGGGACCGCTGGCGGGGACGAGAGCCAAAAACATTCAGTACTTC. Translation gives CASGLGPLAGTRAKNIQYF.

The chain links TRBV5-1 to TRBJ2-3; a weak D match, TRBD2 (7 bases). CDR3 size: 16 residues. The germline gives CDR1 SGHRS, CDR2 YFSETQ. V was shortened by 4 bases and J by 4 bases, with 19 bases between the two germline ends. Here the CDR3 DNA reads TGCGCCAGCAGCCTGAAGAGGGGGGGCGATTCAGATACGCAGTATTTT. Its translation: CASSLKRGGDSDTQYF.

This clonotype showed up just a few times. The V call is TRBV2, the J call TRBJ2-7; 8 bases agree with TRBD2. V lost 7 bases to trimming and J lost 1 base; unmatched junction nucleotides: 6. This CDR3 contains 14 residues. Germline CDR1 and CDR2: SNHLY and FYNNEI. In nucleotides, the CDR3 is TGTGCCAGCAACCGAGCGGGAGTTTCCTACGAGCAGTACTTC. This gives the protein CASNRAGVSYEQYF.

This clonotype was detected only a few times. This chain joins TRBV12-3 or TRBV12-4 and TRBJ1-5, with 7 nucleotides matching TRBD1. The CDR3 is made up of 14 amino acids. With V trimmed by 5 bases and J by 6 bases, 7 bases remained unmatched. As DNA, the CDR3 is TGTGCCAGCAGTGCAGGGGGAAGGGCTCAGCCCCAGCATTTT. This codes for CASSAGGRAQPQHF.

The chain couples TRBV4-2 to TRBJ1-4, with TRBD1 identical over 10 bases. The CDR3 covers 15 residues. CDR1 LGHNA and CDR2 YNFKEQ come from the germline V gene. V gave up 3 bases and J gave up 10 bases; unmatched junction bases: 8. The CDR3 DNA reads as TGTGCCAGCAGCCATTATGGGACAGGGGCGGGAAAACTGTTTTTT. Amino acids: CASSHYGTGAGKLFF.

In this sample, this clonotype turned up a few times. This rearrangement joins TRBV9 to TRBJ1-6, with D hard to call. Germline V CDR1 and CDR2: SGDLS, YYNGEE. V was trimmed by 0 bases and J by 9 bases, leaving 13 bases between them. The CDR3 covers 15 residues. CDR3 sequence: CASSVESRIGSPLHF. The CDR3 DNA reads TGTGCCAGCAGCGTAGAGTCCCGGATCGGTTCACCCCTCCACTTT.

This clonotype has more than one count but fewer than ten. The genes are TRBV11-3 and TRBJ2-3; 7 bases fit TRBD1. Germline V CDR1 and CDR2: SGHNT, YENEEA. J lost 2 bases, V lost 3 bases, and 5 bases had no gene match. There are 15 residues in the CDR3. DNA for the CDR3: TGTGCCAGCAGCTTGGGGGACAGTGACACAGATACGCAGTATTTT. This sequence encodes CASSLGDSDTDTQYF.

This clonotype was observed a handful of times. The J gene is TRBJ2-1, the V gene TRBV3-1, with TRBD1 matching 9 bases. This CDR3 contains 14 residues. The junction had 4 bases not matched to a gene; V was cut back by 4 bases and J by 6 bases. Germline assignment: CDR1 LGHDT and CDR2 YNNKEL (reference sequence). The CDR3 DNA reads TGTGCCAGCAGCCCCCGGGACAGGGTCAATGAGCAGTTCTTC. Protein sequence: CASSPRDRVNEQFF.

The chain joins TRBV7-7 to TRBJ2-2; D is perhaps TRBD1 or TRBD2 (5 bases each). CDR1 is SSHAT, CDR2 FNYEAQ, per germline (reference sequence). This CDR3 is built from 15 residues. The V end was cut by 4 bases, the J end by 2 bases, with 11 bases between. The CDR3 DNA follows: TGTGCCAGCAGCTCGGGACGGTCAAACACCGGGGAGCTGTTTTTT. The encoded protein is CASSSGRSNTGELFF.

The chain combines TRBV6-1 with TRBJ2-3; D unresolved. CDR1 MNHNS and CDR2 SASEGT come from the germline V gene. CDR3 length equals 13 residues. Trimming pared 7 bases from V and 1 base from J, leaving 9 bases between. Here the CDR3 DNA reads TGTGCCAGCATGGGCCCGGGCACAGATACGCAGTATTTT. Its protein is CASMGPGTDTQYF.

This clonotype was seen ten or more times. The V call is TRBV29-1, the J call TRBJ1-2, with no clear D. V lost 7 bases and J lost 4, with 10 bases in between. The CDR3 runs 11 residues. Germline V gene lookup returns CDR1 SQVTM and CDR2 ANQGSEA. The CDR3 sequence: CSAPVPYGYTF. DNA for the CDR3: TGCAGCGCCCCGGTACCCTATGGCTACACCTTC. The full variable domain, in which reference TRBV29-1 and TRBJ1-2 provide the parts outside the CDR3, is SAVISQKPSRDICQRGTSLTIQCQVDSQVTMMFWYRQQPGQSLTLIATANQGSEATYESGFVIDKFPISRPNLTFSTLTVSNMSPEDSSIYLCSAPVPYGYTFGSGTRLTVV.

This clonotype was found a few times. V and J are TRBV5-6 and TRBJ2-3, with D perhaps TRBD1 (5 bases). This CDR3 has 15 amino acids. The germline V gene encodes CDR1 SGHDT and CDR2 YYEEEE. The V and J ends lost 4 bases and 2 bases respectively, with 14 bases between them. The CDR3 region has the DNA TGTGCCAGCAGCCTGCAGGGTCCCTCCACAGATACGCAGTATTTT. Its protein product is CASSLQGPSTDTQYF.

The genes are TRBV5-1 and TRBJ1-2; a possible D gene is TRBD1 (5 bases). Germline values: CDR1 SGHRS, CDR2 YFSETQ. This CDR3 region has 13 residues. V lost 10 bases, J lost 5 bases, and 18 bases lay in between. The chain's CDR3 is CAERAPGRYGYTF. The CDR3 nucleotides read TGCGCCGAGCGGGCCCCAGGGAGATATGGCTACACCTTC.

This clonotype was recorded many times. The junction departs from the called germline gene at one end, perhaps through a read error. The rearrangement uses TRBV28 and TRBJ2-3; 7 positions agree with TRBD1. CDR3 size: 14 residues. Germline V gene lookup returns CDR1 MDHEN and CDR2 SYDVKM. The CDR3 protein is CASSLLGGTDTQYF. CDR3 sequence (DNA): TGTGCCAGCAGTTTGTTAGGGGGCACGGATACGCAGTATTTT.

This chain connects TRBV27 to TRBJ2-3; no clear D gene. CDR1 and CDR2 (germline): MNHEY, SMNVEV (reference sequence). CDR3 length equals 15 residues. The V end was cut by 3 bases, the J end by 0 bases, with 10 bases between. CDR3 residues: CASSFLSLSTDTQYF. CDR3 sequence (DNA): TGTGCCAGCAGTTTTTTGTCCCTTAGCACAGATACGCAGTATTTT.

The V call is TRBV25-1, the J call TRBJ1-2; 7 bases line up with TRBD1. Germline V lookup: CDR1 MGHDK, CDR2 SYGVNS. V dropped 3 bases and J dropped 4; count of bases not matched to a gene: 2. The CDR3 loop spans 13 amino acids. The CDR3 here is CASSDRGAYGYTF. CDR3 DNA: TGTGCCAGCAGTGACAGGGGGGCCTATGGCTACACCTTC.